This T cell receptor beta chain emerged from a study of cytomegalovirus exposure and HLA in healthy donors. Overall study context: From donors who were HLA-typed, an early data release held 70 million to 90 million unique TCRs. Broader study findings: Data from an earlier analysis indicated that most TCR beta V segments were productive either about 87% or about 30% of the time. Analysis was carried out at a later point, and it linked a missense DCLRE1C variant to TCR beta V- and J-gene trimming.

The PCR contained 60 Vbeta and 13 Jbeta primers. As handled by the study authors: In a later analysis, the count reached some 73 million unique TCR beta chains, with around 10 million shared. TCRdb keeps only in-frame clones here, not all; method: immunoSEQ multiplex PCR. That table gives V, J and clone size, and the DNA gave D and trimming. The sample records under 200,000 clones, approximately 85% being singletons. This clone was seen only a few times. Its antigen is currently unknown. The CDR3 has 14 amino acids. V shed 9 bases, J shed 0 bases, and the junction held 4 bases outside the gene matches. The germline CDR1 and CDR2 sequences are MDHEN and SYDVKM.

The receptor was derived from a young woman in good health and CMV-seronegative. The chain is built from TRBV28 and TRBJ1-2; 10 bases fit TRBD1. The sample comprised PBMCs. Here the CDR3 DNA reads TGTGCCAGTAGGACAGGGGGGGCTAACTATGGCTACACCTTC. Translated, it gives CASRTGGANYGYTF.